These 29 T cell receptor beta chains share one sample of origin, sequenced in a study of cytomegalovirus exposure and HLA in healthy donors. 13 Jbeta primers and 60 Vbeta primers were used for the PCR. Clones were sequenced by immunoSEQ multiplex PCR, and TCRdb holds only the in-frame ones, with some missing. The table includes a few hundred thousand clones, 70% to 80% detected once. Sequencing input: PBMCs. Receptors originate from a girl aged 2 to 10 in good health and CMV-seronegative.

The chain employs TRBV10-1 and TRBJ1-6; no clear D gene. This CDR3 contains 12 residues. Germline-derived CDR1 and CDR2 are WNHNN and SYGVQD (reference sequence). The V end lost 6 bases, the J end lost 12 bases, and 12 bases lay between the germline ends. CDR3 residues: CASSAPRGPLHF. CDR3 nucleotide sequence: TGCGCCAGCAGCGCCCCGAGAGGACCCCTCCACTTT.

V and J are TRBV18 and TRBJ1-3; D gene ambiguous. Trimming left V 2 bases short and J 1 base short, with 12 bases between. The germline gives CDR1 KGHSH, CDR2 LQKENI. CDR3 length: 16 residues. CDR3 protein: CASSPLPGWSGNTIYF. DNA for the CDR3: TGTGCCAGCTCACCATTACCGGGATGGTCTGGAAACACCATATATTTT.

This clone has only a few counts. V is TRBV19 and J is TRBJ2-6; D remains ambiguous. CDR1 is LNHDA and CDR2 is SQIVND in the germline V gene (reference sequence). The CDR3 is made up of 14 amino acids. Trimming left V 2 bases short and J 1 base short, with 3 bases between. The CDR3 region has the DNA TGTGCCAGTAGTATACAATCTGGGGCCAACGTCCTGACTTTC. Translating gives CASSIQSGANVLTF.

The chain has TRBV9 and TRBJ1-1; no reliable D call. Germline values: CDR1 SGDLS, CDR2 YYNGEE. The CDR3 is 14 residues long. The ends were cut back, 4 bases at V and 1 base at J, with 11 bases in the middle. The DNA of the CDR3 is TGTGCCAGCAGCCCACTCACAGCGAACACTGAAGCTTTCTTT. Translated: CASSPLTANTEAFF. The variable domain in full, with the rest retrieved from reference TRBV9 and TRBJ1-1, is DSGVTQTPKHLITATGQRVTLRCSPRSGDLSVYWYQQSLDQGLQFLIQYYNGEERAKGNILERFSAQQFPDLHSELNLSSLELGDSALYFCASSPLTANTEAFFGQGTRLTVV.

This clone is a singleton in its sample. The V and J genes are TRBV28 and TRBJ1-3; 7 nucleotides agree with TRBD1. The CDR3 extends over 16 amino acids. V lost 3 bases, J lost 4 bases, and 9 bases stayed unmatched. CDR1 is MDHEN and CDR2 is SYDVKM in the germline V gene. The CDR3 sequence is CASSLTPTGIGNTIYF. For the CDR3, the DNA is TGTGCCAGCAGTTTGACCCCGACAGGGATCGGAAACACCATATATTTT.

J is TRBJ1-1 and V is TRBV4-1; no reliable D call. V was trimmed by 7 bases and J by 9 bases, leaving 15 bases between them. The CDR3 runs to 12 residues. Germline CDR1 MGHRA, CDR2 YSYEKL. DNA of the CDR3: TGCGCCAGCACCTGGAGACGGCATCAAGCTTTCTTT. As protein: CASTWRRHQAFF.

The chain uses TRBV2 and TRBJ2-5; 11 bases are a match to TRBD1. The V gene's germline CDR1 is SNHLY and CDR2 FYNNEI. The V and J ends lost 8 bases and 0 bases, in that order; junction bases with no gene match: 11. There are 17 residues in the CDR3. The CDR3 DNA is TGTGCCAGCCACCGGGACAGGGGGACCCTGTACCAAGAGACCCAGTACTTC. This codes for CASHRDRGTLYQETQYF.

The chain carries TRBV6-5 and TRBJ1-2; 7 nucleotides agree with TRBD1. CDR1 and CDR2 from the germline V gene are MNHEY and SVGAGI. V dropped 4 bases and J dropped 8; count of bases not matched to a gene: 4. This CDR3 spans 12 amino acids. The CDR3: CASSSQGEGYTF. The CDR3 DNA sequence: TGTGCCAGCAGTTCGCAGGGGGAGGGCTACACCTTC.

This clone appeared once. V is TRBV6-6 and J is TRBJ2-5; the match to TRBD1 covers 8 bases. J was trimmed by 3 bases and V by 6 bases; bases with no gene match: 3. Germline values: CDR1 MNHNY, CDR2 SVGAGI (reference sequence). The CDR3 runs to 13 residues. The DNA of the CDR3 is TGTGCCAGCAGGGAGACAGGGGAAGAGACCCAGTACTTC. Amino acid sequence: CASRETGEETQYF.

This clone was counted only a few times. CDR3 amino acids: CASSSDREPGSPLHF. The CDR3 coding sequence is TGCGCCAGCAGCTCCGACAGGGAGCCGGGCTCACCCCTCCACTTT. The chain recombines TRBV5-1 with TRBJ1-6; 7 bases match TRBD1. CDR3 length: 15 residues. V gave up 3 bases and J gave up 10 bases; unmatched junction bases: 10. CDR1 is SGHRS and CDR2 is YFSETQ in the germline V gene.

DNA of the CDR3: TGTGCCAGTAGTAGTACCACTAGCGGCCACCTCTACAATGAGCAGTTCTTC. Protein sequence: CASSSTTSGHLYNEQFF. V is TRBV19 and J is TRBJ2-1, with 8 nucleotides matching TRBD2. The germline V gene encodes CDR1 LNHDA and CDR2 SQIVND (reference sequence). The length of the CDR3 is 17 residues. With 4 bases clipped from V and 3 bases from J, the junction kept 11 bases outside the gene matches.

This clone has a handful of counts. Here the CDR3 DNA reads TGTGCCAGCAGTAAACGGACTAGCGGGAGCCCTCAGCAGTACTTC. Residues: CASSKRTSGSPQQYF. The chain uses TRBV6-1 and TRBJ2-7; 13 bases agree with TRBD2. This CDR3 is built from 15 residues. V dropped 5 bases and J dropped 8; count of bases not matched to a gene: 9. Germline V lookup: CDR1 MNHNS, CDR2 SASEGT.

The CDR3 bases are TGTGCCAGCAGCTCCAACAGGGCCGTAGGACCCTACGAGCAGTACTTC. Translation gives CASSSNRAVGPYEQYF. The V and J genes are TRBV6-6 and TRBJ2-7, with a tentative D call TRBD1 (6 bases). There are 16 residues in the CDR3. Trimming stripped 6 bases from V and 2 bases from J, with 20 bases between. Per the germline V gene, CDR1 is MNHNY and CDR2 is SVGAGI (reference sequence).

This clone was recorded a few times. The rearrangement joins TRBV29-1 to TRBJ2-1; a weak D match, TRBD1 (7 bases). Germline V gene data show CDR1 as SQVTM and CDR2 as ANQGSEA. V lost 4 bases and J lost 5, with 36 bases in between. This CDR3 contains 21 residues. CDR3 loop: CSVGRGRRGLENFPSHNEQFF. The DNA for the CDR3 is TGCAGCGTTGGGAGGGGGCGAAGGGGTTTAGAAAACTTCCCATCCCACAATGAGCAGTTCTTC.

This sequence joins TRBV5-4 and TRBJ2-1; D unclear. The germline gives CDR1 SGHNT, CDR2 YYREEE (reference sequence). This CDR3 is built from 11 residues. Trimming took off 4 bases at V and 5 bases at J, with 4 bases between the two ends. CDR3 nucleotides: TGTGCCAGCAGCGAGGACAATGAGCAGTTCTTC. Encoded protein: CASSEDNEQFF.

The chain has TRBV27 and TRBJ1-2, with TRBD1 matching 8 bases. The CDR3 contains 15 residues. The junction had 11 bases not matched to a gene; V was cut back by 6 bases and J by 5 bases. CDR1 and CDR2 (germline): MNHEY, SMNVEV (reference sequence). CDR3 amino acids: CASSARTGLGYGYTF. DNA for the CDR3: TGTGCCAGCAGCGCAAGGACAGGGCTTGGGTATGGCTACACCTTC.

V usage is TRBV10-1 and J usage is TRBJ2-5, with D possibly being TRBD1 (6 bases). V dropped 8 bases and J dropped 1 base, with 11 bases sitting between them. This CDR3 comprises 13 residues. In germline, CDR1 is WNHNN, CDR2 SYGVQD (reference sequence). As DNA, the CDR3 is TGCGCCAGCCCCATAGGGGGCCAAGAGACCCAGTACTTC. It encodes CASPIGGQETQYF.

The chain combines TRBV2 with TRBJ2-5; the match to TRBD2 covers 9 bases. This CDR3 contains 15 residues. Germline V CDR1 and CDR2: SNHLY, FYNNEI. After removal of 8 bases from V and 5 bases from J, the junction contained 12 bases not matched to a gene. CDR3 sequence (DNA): TGTGCCAGCGGGGCTCCGGCGGGGGGGCCGGAGACCCAGTACTTC. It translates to CASGAPAGGPETQYF.

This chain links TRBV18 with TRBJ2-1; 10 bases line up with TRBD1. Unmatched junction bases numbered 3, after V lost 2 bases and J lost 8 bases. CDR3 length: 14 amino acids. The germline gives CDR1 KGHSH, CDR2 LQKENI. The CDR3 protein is CASSPSGQGDEQFF. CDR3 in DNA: TGTGCCAGCTCACCAAGTGGACAGGGGGATGAGCAGTTCTTC.

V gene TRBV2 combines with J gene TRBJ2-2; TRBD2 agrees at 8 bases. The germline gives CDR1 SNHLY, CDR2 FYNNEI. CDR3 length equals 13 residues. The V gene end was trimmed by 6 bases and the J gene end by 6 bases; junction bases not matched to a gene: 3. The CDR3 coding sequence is TGTGCCAGCAGAGCGGGAGTGGCCGGGGAGCTGTTTTTT. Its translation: CASRAGVAGELFF.

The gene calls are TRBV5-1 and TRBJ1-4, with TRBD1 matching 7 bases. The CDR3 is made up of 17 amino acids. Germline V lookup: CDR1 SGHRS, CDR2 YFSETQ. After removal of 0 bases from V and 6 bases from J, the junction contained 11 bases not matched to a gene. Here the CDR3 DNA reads TGCGCCAGCAGCTTGGCCCCCAGGGGGTATGGGGATGAAAAACTGTTTTTT. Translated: CASSLAPRGYGDEKLFF.

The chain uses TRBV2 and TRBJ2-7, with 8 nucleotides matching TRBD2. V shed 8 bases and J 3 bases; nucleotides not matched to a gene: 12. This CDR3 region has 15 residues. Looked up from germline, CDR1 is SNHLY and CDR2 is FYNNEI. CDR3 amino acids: CASVAGGQDLYEQYF. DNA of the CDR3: TGTGCCAGCGTGGCGGGGGGCCAGGACCTCTACGAGCAGTACTTC.

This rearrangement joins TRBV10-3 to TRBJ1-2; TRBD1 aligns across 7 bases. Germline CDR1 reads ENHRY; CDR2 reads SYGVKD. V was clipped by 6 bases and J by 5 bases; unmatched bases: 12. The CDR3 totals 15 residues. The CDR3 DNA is TGTGCCATCAGGCAGGACAGGAGCCCCGAGTATGGCTACACCTTC. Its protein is CAIRQDRSPEYGYTF.

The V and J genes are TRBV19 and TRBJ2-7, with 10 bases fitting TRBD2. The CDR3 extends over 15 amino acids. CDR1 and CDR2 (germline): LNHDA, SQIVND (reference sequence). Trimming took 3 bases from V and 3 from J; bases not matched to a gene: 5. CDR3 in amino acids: CASSIGLAEYYEQYF. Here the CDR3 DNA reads TGTGCCAGTAGTATCGGACTAGCGGAGTACTACGAGCAGTACTTC.

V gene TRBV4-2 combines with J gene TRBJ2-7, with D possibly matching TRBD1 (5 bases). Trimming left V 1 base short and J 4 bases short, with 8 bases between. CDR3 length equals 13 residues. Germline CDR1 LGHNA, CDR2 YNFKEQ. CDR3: CASSQGREYEQYF. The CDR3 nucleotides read TGTGCCAGCAGCCAAGGCAGGGAATACGAGCAGTACTTC.

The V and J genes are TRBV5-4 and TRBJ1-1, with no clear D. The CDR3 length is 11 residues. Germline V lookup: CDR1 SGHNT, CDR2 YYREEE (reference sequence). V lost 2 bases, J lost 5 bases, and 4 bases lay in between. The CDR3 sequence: CASSFGTEAFF. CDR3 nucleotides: TGTGCCAGCAGCTTCGGGACTGAAGCTTTCTTT.

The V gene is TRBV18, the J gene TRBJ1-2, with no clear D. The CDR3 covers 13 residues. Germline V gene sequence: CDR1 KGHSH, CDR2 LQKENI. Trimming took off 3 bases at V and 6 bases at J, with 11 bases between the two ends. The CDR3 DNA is TGTGCCAGCTCACCCTGGACGGAGGATGGCTACACCTTC. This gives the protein CASSPWTEDGYTF.

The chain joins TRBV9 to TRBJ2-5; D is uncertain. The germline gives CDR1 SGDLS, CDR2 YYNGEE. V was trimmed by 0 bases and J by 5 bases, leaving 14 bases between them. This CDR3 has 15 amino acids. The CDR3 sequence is CASSVDGSFIETQYF. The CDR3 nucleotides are TGTGCCAGCAGCGTAGATGGTAGCTTTATCGAGACCCAGTACTTC.

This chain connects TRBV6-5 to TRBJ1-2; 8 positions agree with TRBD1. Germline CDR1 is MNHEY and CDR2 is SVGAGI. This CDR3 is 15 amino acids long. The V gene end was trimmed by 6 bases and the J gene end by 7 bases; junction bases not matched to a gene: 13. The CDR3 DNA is TGTGCCAGCAGCCTATCCCGGGACAGGAGGGTTGGCTACACCTTC. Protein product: CASSLSRDRRVGYTF.